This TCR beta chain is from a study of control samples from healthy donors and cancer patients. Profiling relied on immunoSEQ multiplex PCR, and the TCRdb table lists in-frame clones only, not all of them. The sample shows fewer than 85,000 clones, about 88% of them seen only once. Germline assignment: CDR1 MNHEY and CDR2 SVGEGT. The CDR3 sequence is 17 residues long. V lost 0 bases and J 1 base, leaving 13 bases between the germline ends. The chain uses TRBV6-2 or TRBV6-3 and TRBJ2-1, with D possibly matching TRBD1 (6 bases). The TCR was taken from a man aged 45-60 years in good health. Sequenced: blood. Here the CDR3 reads CASSYSKEGHSYNEQFF. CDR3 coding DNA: TGTGCCAGCAGTTACTCGAAAGAGGGACATTCCTACAATGAGCAGTTCTTC.